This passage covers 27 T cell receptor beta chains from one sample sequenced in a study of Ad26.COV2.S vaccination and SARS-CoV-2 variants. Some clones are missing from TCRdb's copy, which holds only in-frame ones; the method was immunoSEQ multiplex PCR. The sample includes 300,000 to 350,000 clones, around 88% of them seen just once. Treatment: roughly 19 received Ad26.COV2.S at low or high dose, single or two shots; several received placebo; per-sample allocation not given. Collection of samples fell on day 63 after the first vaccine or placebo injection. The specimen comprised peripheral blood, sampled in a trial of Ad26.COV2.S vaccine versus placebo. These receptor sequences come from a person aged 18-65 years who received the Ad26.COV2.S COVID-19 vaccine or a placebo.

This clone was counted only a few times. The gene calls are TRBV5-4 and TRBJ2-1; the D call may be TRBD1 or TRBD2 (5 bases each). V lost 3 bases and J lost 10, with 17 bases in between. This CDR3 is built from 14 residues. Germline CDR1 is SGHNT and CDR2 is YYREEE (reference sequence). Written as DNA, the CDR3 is TGTGCCAGCAGCTCGGAACTTGAGGGGACGGAGCAGTTCTTC. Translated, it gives CASSSELEGTEQFF.

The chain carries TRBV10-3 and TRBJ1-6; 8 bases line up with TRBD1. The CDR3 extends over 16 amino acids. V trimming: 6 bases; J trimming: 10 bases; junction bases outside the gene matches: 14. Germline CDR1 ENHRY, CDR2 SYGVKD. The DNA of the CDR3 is TGTGCCATCAGCCAGACAGGGGACCAAACTAGCTCACCCCTCCACTTT. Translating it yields CAISQTGDQTSSPLHF.

CDR3 protein: CASSTGGTEAFF. For the CDR3, the DNA is TGTGCCAGCAGTACGGGGGGTACTGAAGCTTTCTTT. The J gene is TRBJ1-1, the V gene TRBV28; TRBD1 might be the D (5 bases). The length of the CDR3 is 12 residues. The V gene's germline CDR1 is MDHEN and CDR2 SYDVKM. The germline V and J ends were trimmed by 5 bases and 5 bases, with 9 bases remaining between them.

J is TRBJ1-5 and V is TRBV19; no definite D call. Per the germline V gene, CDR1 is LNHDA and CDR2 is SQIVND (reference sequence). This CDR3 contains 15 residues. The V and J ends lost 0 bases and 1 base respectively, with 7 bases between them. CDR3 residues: CASSIDSSSNQPQHF. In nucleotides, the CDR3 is TGTGCCAGTAGTATAGATAGCTCAAGCAATCAGCCCCAGCATTTT.

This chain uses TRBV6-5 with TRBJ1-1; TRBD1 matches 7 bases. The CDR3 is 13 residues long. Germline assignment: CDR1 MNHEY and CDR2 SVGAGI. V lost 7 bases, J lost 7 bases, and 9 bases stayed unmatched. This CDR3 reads CASTDPDRNEAFF. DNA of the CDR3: TGTGCCAGCACCGACCCGGACAGGAATGAAGCTTTCTTT.

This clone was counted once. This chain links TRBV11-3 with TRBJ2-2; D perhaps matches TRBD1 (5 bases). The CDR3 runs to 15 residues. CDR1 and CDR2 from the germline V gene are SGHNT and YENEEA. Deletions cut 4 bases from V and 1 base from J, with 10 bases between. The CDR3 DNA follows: TGTGCCAGCAGCTCAAACCAGGGGAACACCGGGGAGCTGTTTTTT. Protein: CASSSNQGNTGELFF.

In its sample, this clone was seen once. CDR3 amino acids: CASSERGGYPLYGYTF. CDR3 bases: TGTGCCAGCAGTGAACGGGGCGGGTACCCTCTCTATGGCTACACCTTC. J is TRBJ1-2 and V is TRBV6-1, with a weak D call TRBD1 (5 bases). Looked up from germline, CDR1 is MNHNS and CDR2 is SASEGT. V gave up 2 bases and J gave up 4 bases, with 17 bases separating them. The length of the CDR3 is 16 residues.

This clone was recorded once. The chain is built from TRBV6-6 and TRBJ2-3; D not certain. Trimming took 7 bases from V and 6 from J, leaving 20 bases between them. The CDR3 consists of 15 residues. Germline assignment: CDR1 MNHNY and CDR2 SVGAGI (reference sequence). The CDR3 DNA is TGTGCCAGCACTAGTGACTCTACGGGTGTGGATACGCAGTATTTT. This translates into CASTSDSTGVDTQYF.

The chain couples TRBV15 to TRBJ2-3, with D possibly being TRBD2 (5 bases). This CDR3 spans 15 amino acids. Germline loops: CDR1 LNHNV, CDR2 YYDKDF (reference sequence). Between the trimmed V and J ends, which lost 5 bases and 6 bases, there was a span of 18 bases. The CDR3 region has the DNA TGTGCCACCAGCCCTCGGCACGGGATCGTGGATACGCAGTATTTT. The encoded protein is CATSPRHGIVDTQYF.

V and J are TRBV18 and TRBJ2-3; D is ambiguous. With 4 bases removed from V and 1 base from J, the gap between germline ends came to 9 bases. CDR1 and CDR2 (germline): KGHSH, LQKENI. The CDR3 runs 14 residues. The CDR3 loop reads CASSQESRTDTQYF. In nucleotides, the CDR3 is TGTGCCAGCTCACAAGAAAGTCGCACAGATACGCAGTATTTT.

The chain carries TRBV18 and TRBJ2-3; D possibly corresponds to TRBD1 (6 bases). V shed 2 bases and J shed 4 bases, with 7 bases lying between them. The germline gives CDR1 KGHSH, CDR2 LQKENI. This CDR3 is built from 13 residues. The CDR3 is CASSPGQPDTQYF. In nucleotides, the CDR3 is TGTGCCAGCTCACCAGGACAGCCAGATACGCAGTATTTT.

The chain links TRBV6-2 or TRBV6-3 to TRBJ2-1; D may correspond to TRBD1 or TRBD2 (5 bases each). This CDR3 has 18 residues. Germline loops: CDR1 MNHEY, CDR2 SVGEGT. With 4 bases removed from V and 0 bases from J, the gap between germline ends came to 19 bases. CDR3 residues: CASSLSFGTGSSYNEQFF. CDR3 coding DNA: TGTGCCAGCAGTTTATCTTTCGGGACGGGGAGCTCCTACAATGAGCAGTTCTTC.

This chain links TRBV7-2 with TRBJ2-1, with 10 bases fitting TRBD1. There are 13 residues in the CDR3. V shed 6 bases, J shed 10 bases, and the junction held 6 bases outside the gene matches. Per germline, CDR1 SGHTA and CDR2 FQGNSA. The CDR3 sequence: CASRWTGGSEQFF. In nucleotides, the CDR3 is TGTGCCAGCAGATGGACAGGGGGTAGCGAGCAGTTCTTC.

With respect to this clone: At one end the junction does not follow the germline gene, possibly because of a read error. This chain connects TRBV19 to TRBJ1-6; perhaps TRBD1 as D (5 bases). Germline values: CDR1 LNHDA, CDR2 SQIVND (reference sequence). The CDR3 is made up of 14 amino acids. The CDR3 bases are TGTGCCAGTAGTCTAGAGCGGGGGAGTTCACCCCTCCACTTT. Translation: CASSLERGSSPLHF. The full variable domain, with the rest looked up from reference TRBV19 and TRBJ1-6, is DGGITQSPKYLFRKEGQNVTLSCEQNLNHDAMYWYRQDPGQGLRLIYYSQIVNDFQKGDIAEGYSVSREKKESFPLTVTSAQKNPTAFYLCASSLERGSSPLHFGNGTRLTVT.

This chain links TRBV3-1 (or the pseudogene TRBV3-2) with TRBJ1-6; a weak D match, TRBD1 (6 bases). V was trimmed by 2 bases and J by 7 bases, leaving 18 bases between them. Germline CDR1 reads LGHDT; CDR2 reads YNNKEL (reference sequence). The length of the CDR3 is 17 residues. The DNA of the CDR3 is TGTGCCAGCAGCCAATTAAATTCAGGGGACTGGAATTCACCCCTCCACTTT. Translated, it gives CASSQLNSGDWNSPLHF.

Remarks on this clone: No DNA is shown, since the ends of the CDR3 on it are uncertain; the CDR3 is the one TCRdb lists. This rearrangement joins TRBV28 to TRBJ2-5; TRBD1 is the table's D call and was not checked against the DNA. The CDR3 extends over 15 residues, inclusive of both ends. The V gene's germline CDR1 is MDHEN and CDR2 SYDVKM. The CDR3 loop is CASSSSTGGQETQYF.

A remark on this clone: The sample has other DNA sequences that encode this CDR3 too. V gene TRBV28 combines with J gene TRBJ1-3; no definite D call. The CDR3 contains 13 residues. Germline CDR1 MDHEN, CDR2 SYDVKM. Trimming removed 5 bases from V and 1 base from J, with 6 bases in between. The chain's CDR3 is CASSPPSGNTIYF. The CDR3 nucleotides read TGTGCCAGCAGTCCCCCTTCTGGAAACACCATATATTTT.

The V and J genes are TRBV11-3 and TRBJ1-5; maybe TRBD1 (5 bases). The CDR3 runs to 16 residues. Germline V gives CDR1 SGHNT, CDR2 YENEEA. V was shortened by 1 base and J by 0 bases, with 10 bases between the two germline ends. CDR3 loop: CASSLAREYSNQPQHF. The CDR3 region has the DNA TGTGCCAGCAGCTTAGCCAGGGAATATAGCAATCAGCCCCAGCATTTT.

The CDR3, as DNA: TGCGCCAGCAGTGGGGACAGTTCCCCCTATGGCTACACCTTC. It translates to CASSGDSSPYGYTF. This chain links TRBV5-1 with TRBJ1-2; 7 positions match TRBD1. The CDR3 sequence is 14 residues long. V shed 5 bases and J 4 bases; nucleotides not matched to a gene: 8. Germline CDR1 reads SGHRS; CDR2 reads YFSETQ. Filled out from reference TRBV5-1 and TRBJ1-2, the complete variable domain reads KAGVTQTPRYLIKTRGQQVTLSCSPISGHRSVSWYQQTPGQGLQFLFEYFSETQRNKGNFPGRFSGRQFSNSRSEMNVSTLELGDSALYLCASSGDSSPYGYTFGSGTRLTVV.

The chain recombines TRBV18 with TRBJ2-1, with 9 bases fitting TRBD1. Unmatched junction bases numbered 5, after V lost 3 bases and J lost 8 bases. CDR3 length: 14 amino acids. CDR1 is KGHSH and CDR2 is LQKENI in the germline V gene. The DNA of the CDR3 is TGTGCCAGCTCACCCAAAAGGGACAGGGATGAGCAGTTCTTC. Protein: CASSPKRDRDEQFF.

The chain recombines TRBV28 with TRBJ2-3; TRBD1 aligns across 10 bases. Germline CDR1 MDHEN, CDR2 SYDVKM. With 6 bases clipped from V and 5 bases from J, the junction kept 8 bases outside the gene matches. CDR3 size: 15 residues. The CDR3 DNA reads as TGTGCCAGCAGCGCTGACAGGGGGCGAGTAGATACGCAGTATTTT. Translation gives CASSADRGRVDTQYF.

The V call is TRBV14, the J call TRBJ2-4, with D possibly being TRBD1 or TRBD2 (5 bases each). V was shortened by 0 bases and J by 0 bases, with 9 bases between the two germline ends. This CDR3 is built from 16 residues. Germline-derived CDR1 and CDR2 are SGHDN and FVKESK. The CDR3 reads CASSQEVGGAKNIQYF. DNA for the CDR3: TGTGCCAGCAGCCAAGAGGTTGGGGGAGCCAAAAACATTCAGTACTTC. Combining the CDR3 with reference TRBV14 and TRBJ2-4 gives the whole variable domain EAGVTQFPSHSVIEKGQTVTLRCDPISGHDNLYWYRRVMGKEIKFLLHFVKESKQDESGMPNNRFLAERTGGTYSTLKVQPAELEDSGVYFCASSQEVGGAKNIQYFGAGTRLSVL.

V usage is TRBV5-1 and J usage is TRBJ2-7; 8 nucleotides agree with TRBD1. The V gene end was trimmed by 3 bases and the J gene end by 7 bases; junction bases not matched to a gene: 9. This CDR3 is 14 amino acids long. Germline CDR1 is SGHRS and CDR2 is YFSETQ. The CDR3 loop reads CASSSDRGAREQYF. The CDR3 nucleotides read TGCGCCAGCAGCTCAGACAGGGGTGCGCGGGAGCAGTACTTC. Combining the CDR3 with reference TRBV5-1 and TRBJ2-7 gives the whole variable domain KAGVTQTPRYLIKTRGQQVTLSCSPISGHRSVSWYQQTPGQGLQFLFEYFSETQRNKGNFPGRFSGRQFSNSRSEMNVSTLELGDSALYLCASSSDRGAREQYFGPGTRLTVT.

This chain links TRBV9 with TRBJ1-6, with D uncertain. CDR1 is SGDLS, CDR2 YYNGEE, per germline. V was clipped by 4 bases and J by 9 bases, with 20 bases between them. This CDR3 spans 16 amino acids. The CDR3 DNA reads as TGTGCCAGCAGCCCCATAGGATCCTTAGCTGGTTCACCCCTCCACTTT. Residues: CASSPIGSLAGSPLHF.

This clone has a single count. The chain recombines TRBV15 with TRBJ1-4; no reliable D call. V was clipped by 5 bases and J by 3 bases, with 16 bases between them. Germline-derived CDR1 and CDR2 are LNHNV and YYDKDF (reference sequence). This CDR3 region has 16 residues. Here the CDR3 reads CATSRPRIAANEKLFF. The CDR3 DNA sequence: TGTGCCACCAGCCGACCACGTATTGCGGCTAATGAAAAACTGTTTTTT.

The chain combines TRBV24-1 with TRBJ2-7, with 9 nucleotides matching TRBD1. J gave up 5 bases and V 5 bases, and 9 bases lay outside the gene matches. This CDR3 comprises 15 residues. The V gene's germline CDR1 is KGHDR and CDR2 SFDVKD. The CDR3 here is CATSVAGTGSNEQYF. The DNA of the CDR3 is TGTGCCACCAGTGTCGCCGGGACAGGGAGTAACGAGCAGTACTTC.

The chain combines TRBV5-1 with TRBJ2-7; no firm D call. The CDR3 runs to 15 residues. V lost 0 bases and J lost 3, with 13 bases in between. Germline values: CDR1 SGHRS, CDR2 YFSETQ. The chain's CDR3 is CASSLVPGVSYEQYF. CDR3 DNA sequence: TGCGCCAGCAGCTTGGTTCCGGGCGTAAGCTACGAGCAGTACTTC.